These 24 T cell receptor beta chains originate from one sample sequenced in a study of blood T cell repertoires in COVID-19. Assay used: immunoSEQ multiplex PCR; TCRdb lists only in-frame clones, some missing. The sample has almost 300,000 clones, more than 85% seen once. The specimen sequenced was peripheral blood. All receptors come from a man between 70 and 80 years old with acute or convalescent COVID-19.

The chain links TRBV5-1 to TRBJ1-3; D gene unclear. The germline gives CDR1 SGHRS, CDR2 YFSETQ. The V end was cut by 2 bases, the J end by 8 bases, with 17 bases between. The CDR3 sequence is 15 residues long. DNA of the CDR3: TGCGCCAGCAGCTTAAAAGACGGAGGGAGAGACACCATATATTTT. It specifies CASSLKDGGRDTIYF.

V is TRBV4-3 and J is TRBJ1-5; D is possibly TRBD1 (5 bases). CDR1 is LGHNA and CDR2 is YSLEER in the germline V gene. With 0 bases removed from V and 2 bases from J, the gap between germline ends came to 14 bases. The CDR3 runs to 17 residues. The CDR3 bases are TGCGCCAGCAGCCAAGAAGGCGGGGCGCGGGGCAATCAGCCCCAGCATTTT. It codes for CASSQEGGARGNQPQHF.

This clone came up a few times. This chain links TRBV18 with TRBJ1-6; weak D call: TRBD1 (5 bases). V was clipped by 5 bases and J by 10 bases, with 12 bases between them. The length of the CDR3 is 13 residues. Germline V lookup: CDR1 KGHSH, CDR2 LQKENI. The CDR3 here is CASSFGGISPLHF. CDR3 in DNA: TGTGCCAGCTCATTCGGGGGGATCTCACCCCTCCACTTT.

The CDR3 region is CASSLGGNSPLHF. The CDR3 DNA reads TGTGCCAGCAGTTTGGGCGGGAATTCACCCCTCCACTTT. The chain combines TRBV12-3 or TRBV12-4 with TRBJ1-6; D ambiguous. V was shortened by 3 bases and J by 7 bases, with 7 bases between the two germline ends. The CDR3 is 13 amino acids.

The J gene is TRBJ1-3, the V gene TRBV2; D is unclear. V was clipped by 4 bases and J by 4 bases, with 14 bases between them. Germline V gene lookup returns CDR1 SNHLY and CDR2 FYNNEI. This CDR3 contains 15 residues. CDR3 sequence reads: CASSGTLAAGNTIYF. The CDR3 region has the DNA TGTGCCAGCAGTGGTACCCTGGCAGCGGGAAACACCATATATTTT.

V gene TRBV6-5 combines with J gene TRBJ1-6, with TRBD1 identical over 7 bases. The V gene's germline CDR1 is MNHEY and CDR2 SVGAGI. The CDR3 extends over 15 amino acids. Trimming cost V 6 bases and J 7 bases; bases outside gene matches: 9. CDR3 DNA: TGTGCCAGCAGCCAACAGACAGGGAAAAATTCACCCCTCCACTTT. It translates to CASSQQTGKNSPLHF.

The CDR3 spells CALPRVRGNEQFF. The CDR3 DNA reads TGTGCCCTCCCCAGGGTCCGGGGGAATGAGCAGTTCTTC. The rearrangement joins TRBV27 to TRBJ2-1; perhaps TRBD2 as D (6 bases). Germline V gives CDR1 MNHEY, CDR2 SMNVEV (reference sequence). The CDR3 contains 13 residues. V was trimmed by 11 bases and J by 7 bases, leaving 18 bases between them.

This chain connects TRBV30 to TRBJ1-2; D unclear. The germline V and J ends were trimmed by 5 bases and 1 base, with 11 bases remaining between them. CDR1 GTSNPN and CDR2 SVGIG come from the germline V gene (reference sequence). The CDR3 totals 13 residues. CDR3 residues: CAWDYQNNYGYTF. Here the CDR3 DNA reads TGTGCCTGGGACTATCAGAATAACTATGGCTACACCTTC.

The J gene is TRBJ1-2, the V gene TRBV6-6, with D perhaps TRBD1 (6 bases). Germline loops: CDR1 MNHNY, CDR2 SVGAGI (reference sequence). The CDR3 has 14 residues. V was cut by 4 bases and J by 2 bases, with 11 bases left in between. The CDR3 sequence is CASSSLTGNYGYTF. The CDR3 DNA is TGTGCCAGCAGTTCCCTAACAGGGAACTATGGCTACACCTTC.

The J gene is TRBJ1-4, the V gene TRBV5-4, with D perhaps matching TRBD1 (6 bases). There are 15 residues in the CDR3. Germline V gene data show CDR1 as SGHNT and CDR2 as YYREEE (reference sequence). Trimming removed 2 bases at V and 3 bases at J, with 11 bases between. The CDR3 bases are TGTGCCAGCAGCTTCTCGACAGGCCCTAATGAAAAACTGTTTTTT. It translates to CASSFSTGPNEKLFF.

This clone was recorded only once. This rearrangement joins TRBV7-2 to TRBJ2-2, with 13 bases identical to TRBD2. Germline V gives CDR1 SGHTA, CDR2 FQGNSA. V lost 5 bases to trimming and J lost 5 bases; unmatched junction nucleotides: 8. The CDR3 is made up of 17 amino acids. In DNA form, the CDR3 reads TGTGCCAGCAGCCCCAGGACTAGCGGGGGTAGTACCGGGGAGCTGTTTTTT. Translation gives CASSPRTSGGSTGELFF.

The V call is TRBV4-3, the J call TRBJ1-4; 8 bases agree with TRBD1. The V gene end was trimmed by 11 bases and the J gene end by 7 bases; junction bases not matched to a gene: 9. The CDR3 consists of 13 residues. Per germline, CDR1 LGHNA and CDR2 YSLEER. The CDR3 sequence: CAAGGDQGEKLFF. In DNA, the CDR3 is TGCGCCGCAGGGGGCGATCAGGGTGAAAAACTGTTTTTT.

CDR3 sequence (DNA): TGTGCCAGCAGCTATCGTAAGAGTACAGGGGTCGAGACCCAGTACTTC. Amino acids: CASSYRKSTGVETQYF. This chain joins TRBV5-4 and TRBJ2-5, with 7 positions matching TRBD1. The CDR3 runs to 16 residues. Germline V lookup: CDR1 SGHNT, CDR2 YYREEE (reference sequence). After removal of 3 bases from V and 5 bases from J, the junction contained 13 bases not matched to a gene.

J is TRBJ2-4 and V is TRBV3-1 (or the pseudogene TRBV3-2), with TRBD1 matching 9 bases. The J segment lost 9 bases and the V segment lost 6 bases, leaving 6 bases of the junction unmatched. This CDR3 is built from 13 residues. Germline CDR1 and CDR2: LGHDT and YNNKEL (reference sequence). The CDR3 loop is CASSSGQGLIQYF. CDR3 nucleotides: TGTGCCAGCAGTTCGGGACAGGGTCTCATTCAGTACTTC.

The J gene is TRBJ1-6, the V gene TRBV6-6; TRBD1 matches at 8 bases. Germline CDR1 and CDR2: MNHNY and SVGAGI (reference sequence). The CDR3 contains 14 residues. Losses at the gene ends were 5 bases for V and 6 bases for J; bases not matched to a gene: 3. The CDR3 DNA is TGTGCCAGCAGTGGACAGGGCTTTAATTCACCCCTCCACTTT. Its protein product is CASSGQGFNSPLHF.

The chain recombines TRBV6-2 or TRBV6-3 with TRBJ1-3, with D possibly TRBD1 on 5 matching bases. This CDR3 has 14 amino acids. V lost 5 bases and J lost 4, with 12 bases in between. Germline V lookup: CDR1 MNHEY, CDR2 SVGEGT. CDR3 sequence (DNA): TGTGCCAGCAGTCTCAGGGCATCCGGAAACACCATATATTTT. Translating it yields CASSLRASGNTIYF.

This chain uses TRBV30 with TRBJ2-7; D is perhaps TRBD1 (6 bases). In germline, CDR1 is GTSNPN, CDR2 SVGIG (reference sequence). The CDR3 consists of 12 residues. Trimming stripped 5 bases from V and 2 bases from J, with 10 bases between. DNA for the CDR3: TGTGCCTGGGCCAGGGGACCCTACGAGCAGTACTTC. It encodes CAWARGPYEQYF.

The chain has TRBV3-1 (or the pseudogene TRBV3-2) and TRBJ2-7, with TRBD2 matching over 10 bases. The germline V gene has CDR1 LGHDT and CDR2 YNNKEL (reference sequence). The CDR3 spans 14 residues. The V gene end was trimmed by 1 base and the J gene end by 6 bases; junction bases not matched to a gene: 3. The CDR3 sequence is CASSQGLAGREQYF. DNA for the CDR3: TGTGCCAGCAGCCAAGGACTAGCGGGCCGCGAGCAGTACTTC.

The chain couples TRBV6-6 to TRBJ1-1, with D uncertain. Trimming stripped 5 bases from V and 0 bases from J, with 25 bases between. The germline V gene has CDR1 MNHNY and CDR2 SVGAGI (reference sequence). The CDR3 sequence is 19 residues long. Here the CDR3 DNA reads TGTGCCAGCAGTCCATCCACCTTGAGAAGGGAGACGATGAACACTGAAGCTTTCTTT. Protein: CASSPSTLRRETMNTEAFF.

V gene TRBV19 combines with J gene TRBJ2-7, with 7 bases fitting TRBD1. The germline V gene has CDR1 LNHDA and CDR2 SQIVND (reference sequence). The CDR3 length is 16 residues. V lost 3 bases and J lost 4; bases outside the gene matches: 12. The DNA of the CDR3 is TGTGCCAGTAGTATCCTCGACAGGGCGAGGACGTACGAGCAGTACTTC. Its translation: CASSILDRARTYEQYF.

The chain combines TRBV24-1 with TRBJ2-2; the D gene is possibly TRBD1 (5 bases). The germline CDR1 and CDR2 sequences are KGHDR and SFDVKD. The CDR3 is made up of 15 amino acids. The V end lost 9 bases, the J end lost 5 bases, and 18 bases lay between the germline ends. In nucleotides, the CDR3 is TGTGCCACCTCAACCCCTGGGGCGGCGACCGGGGAGCTGTTTTTT. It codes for CATSTPGAATGELFF.

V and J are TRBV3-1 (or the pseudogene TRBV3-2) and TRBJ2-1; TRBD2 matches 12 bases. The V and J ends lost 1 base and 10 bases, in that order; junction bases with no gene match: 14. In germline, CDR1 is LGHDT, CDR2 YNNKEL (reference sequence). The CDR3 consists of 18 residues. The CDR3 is CASSQARSASGRAGEQFF. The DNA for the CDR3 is TGTGCCAGCAGCCAAGCCCGCTCTGCTAGCGGGAGGGCCGGGGAGCAGTTCTTC.

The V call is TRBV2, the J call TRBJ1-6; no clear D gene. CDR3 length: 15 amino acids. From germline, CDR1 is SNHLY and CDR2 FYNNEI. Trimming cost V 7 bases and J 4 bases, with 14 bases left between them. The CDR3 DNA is TGTGCCAGCATACTATCGGCGGGGTATAATTCACCCCTCCACTTT. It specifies CASILSAGYNSPLHF. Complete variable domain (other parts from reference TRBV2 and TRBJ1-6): EPEVTQTPSHQVTQMGQEVILRCVPISNHLYFYWYRQILGQKVEFLVSFYNNEISEKSEIFDDQFSVERPDGSNFTLKIRSTKLEDSAMYFCASILSAGYNSPLHFGNGTRLTVT.

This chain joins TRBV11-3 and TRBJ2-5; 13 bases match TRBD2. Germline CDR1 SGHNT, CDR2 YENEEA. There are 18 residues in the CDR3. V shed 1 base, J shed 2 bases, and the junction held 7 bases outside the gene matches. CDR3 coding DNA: TGTGCCAGCAGCTTAGGTGTCGGGACTAGCGGGGCACAAGAGACCCAGTACTTC. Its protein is CASSLGVGTSGAQETQYF.